Listed below are T cell receptor beta chains from one sample, sequenced in a study of control samples from healthy donors and cancer patients. The method was immunoSEQ multiplex PCR; TCRdb's version includes in-frame clones alone and lacks a portion of them. Of 170,000 or so clones in the sample, roughly 94% were seen once. Sample: blood. These receptors all come from a woman in her forties in good health. CDR3s include the opening cysteine and the closing phenylalanine or tryptophan. D genes are given only for firm matches. A clone size is listed for some rows: how often the clone was seen (once, few, many), or a class if it is expanded.

11,TRBJ2-7,.,TRBV20-1,.,TGCAGTGCTAGCCAGGTAAAAGAGCAGTACTTC,CSASQVKEQYF
21,TRBJ1-6,.,TRBV7-6,.,TGTGCCAGCAGCAAGATTTCCCTCTTAGGCAGGGGCACCCACCTACGTTTATCCCTCCACTTT,CASSKISLLGRGTHLRLSLHF
15,TRBJ1-5,once,TRBV19,TRBD1,TGTGCCAGTAGTATAGACTCGGACAGGTATCAGCCCCAGCATTTT,CASSIDSDRYQPQHF
17,TRBJ2-5,.,TRBV5-1,TRBD2,TGCGCCAGCAGCTATTCGACTAGCGGGAGTGTTCAAGAGACCCAGTACTTC,CASSYSTSGSVQETQYF
15,TRBJ1-1,.,TRBV28,.,TGTGCCAGCAGTGGGACACAGGGCCTCCACACTGAAGCTTTCTTT,CASSGTQGLHTEAFF
14,TRBJ2-5,.,TRBV6-2/TRBV6-3,TRBD1,TGTGCCAGCAGTTCAGGGGGTGCGGGAGAGACCCAGTACTTC,CASSSGGAGETQYF
14,TRBJ2-1,.,TRBV5-6,TRBD1,TGTGCCAGCAGCTTTGGGACAGGGATGGATGAGCAGTTCTTC,CASSFGTGMDEQFF
13,TRBJ1-2,.,TRBV5-4,TRBD1,TGTGCCAGCAGTCTGGGACAGAGAAATGGCTACACCTTC,CASSLGQRNGYTF
14,TRBJ2-1,.,TRBV7-2,TRBD2,TGTGCCGGCGGGGGGGGGAGCTCCTACAATGAGCAGTTCTTC,CAGGGGSSYNEQFF
15,TRBJ1-2,.,TRBV2,TRBD1,TGTGCCAGCAGCACTACAGGGGGATCTAACTATGGCTACACCTTC,CASSTTGGSNYGYTF
13,TRBJ2-7,.,TRBV25-1,TRBD2,TGTGCCAGCAGCATGGGGGGGGGCTACGAGCAGTACTTC,CASSMGGGYEQYF
18,TRBJ2-5,.,TRBV5-1,TRBD1,TGCGCCAGCAGCTTGGCCCGGGACAGGGGGTATACCCAAGAGACCCAGTACTTC,CASSLARDRGYTQETQYF
13,TRBJ1-5,.,TRBV10-3,.,TGTGCCATCAGTGAAGACAGAGATCAGCCCCAGCATTTT,CAISEDRDQPQHF
16,TRBJ2-1,.,TRBV7-7,TRBD2,TGTGCTAGCAGCTTAGCCCCACTAGCGGGGTTCAATGAGCAGTTCTTC,CASSLAPLAGFNEQFF
13,TRBJ1-1,.,TRBV10-3,.,TGTGCCATCAGTGAACAGATGAACACTGAAGCTTTCTTT,CAISEQMNTEAFF